Listed below are T cell receptor beta chains from one sample, sequenced in a study of T cell repertoires in cytomegalovirus infection. MiXCR, applied by TCRdb to the reads, yields one record per CDR3 protein. The profile covers fewer than 550,000 distinct CDR3 sequences, with around 27% appearing a single time and approximately 13% taken by the ten largest. The sequencing sample was made of PBMCs. The receptors shown here come from a human donor in good health (CMV status not recorded). Some clones in this sample may be carry-over from other donors' samples. Both conserved end residues are part of each CDR3. A D gene is named only where the DNA matches it firmly. For some rows the clone size is stated as once, few or many, or as a class when expanded; others skip it.

v_call	d_call	j_call	clone_size	cdr3_nt	cdr3_aa
TRBV4-3	.	TRBJ1-1	few	TGCGCCAGCAGCCAAGAGTGGGGGGGCACTGAAGCTTTCTTT	CASSQEWGGTEAFF
TRBV20-1	.	TRBJ1-4	.	TGCAGTGCTAGCCCCTATGGGGGGGCTGGTAATGAAAAACTGTTTTTT	CSASPYGGAGNEKLFF
TRBV11-3	.	TRBJ1-2	.	TGTGCCAGCAGTTTAGGTCACAGAGGCGATAATGGCTACACCTTC	CASSLGHRGDNGYTF
TRBV20-1	TRBD2	TRBJ2-1	.	TGCAGTGCTAGGGTACTAGCGGGAGGATCCCCATACAATGAGCAGTTCTTC	CSARVLAGGSPYNEQFF
TRBV30	TRBD2	TRBJ2-1	.	TGTGCCTGGAGTGTATGGGGGGAGGGAGGCAATGAGCAGTTCTTC	CAWSVWGEGGNEQFF
TRBV7-9	.	TRBJ1-4	few	TGTGCCAGCAGCTTAGTCGGTACGGGTGAAAAACTGTTTTTT	CASSLVGTGEKLFF
TRBV4-1	TRBD2	TRBJ2-1	few	TGCGCCAGCAGCCAAAGCGGGAGCGATGAGCAGTTCTTC	CASSQSGSDEQFF
TRBV7-9	.	TRBJ1-1	many	TGTGCCAGCAGCTTAATAAACACTGAAGCTTTCTTT	CASSLINTEAFF
TRBV27	.	TRBJ2-3	few	TGTGCCAGCAGTTCGCAATATAGCACAGATACGCAGTATTTT	CASSSQYSTDTQYF
TRBV7-2	.	TRBJ2-1	many	TGTGCCAGCAGCTTTCCCCTAGCCTCCTACAATGAGCAGTTCTTC	CASSFPLASYNEQFF